This is a list of T cell receptor beta chains from one sample in a study of T cells in Graves' hyperthyroidism and ophthalmopathy. TCRdb redid the calling of the multiplex PCR reads with MiXCR, one entry per CDR3 protein. The table has hundreds of thousands of distinct CDR3 sequences, roughly 14% seen once. Sample: blood. The receptor source for this set is a middle-aged woman with Graves' ophthalmopathy. Both conserved end residues are part of each CDR3. The order of the fields is D gene, clone size, V gene, J gene, CDR3 protein, CDR3 DNA. D genes are given only for firm matches. Size values are once, few and many counts, or a class for expanded clones, and some rows have none.

NA,many,TRBV28,TRBJ1-2,CASSQGLVGDYGYTF,TGTGCCAGCAGTCAAGGGCTAGTTGGGGACTATGGCTACACCTTC
TRBD2,many,TRBV15,TRBJ2-5,CATSRAGGIAETQYF,TGTGCCACCAGCAGGGCGGGAGGGATAGCAGAGACCCAGTACTTC
NA,NA,TRBV18,TRBJ2-7,CASSPDHSPYEQYF,TGTGCCAGCTCCCCAGACCACTCTCCCTACGAGCAGTACTTC
NA,many,TRBV6-1,TRBJ2-7,CASSEIAAWAQYF,TGTGCCAGCAGTGAGATAGCGGCTTGGGCGCAGTACTTC
TRBD1,many,TRBV19,TRBJ1-5,CASSVGTGLNQPQHF,TGTGCCAGTAGTGTCGGGACAGGACTCAATCAGCCCCAGCATTTT
NA,NA,TRBV18,TRBJ2-2,CASSPFAAAQTGELFF,TGTGCCAGCTCACCATTTGCAGCGGCCCAAACCGGGGAGCTGTTTTTT
NA,many,TRBV6-1,TRBJ1-6,CASSPPGGSYSPLHF,TGTGCCAGCAGTCCCCCGGGCGGGTCGTACTCACCCCTCCACTTT
NA,NA,TRBV11-2,TRBJ2-5,CASSKSTVIQETQYF,TGTGCCAGCAGCAAAAGTACGGTGATCCAAGAGACCCAGTACTTC
TRBD2,many,TRBV7-3,TRBJ2-5,CASSLRLAGGETQYF,TGTGCCAGCAGCTTACGACTAGCGGGAGGAGAGACCCAGTACTTC
NA,many,TRBV28,TRBJ2-7,CASSGDPAAYEQYF,TGTGCCAGCAGTGGGGACCCAGCGGCTTACGAGCAGTACTTC
NA,many,TRBV12-3/TRBV12-4,TRBJ2-5,CASSGHETQYF,TGTGCCAGCAGCGGGCACGAGACCCAGTACTTC
TRBD2,many,TRBV20-1,TRBJ2-7,CSASRLAGSHYEQYF,TGCAGTGCGAGCCGACTAGCGGGAAGCCACTACGAGCAGTACTTC
TRBD1,few,TRBV6-2/TRBV6-3,TRBJ1-5,CASSHRQGSNQPQHF,TGTGCCAGCAGTCACCGACAGGGTAGCAATCAGCCCCAGCATTTT
TRBD2,many,TRBV7-2,TRBJ2-2,CASMEVAGVTGELFF,TGTGCCAGCATGGAGGTAGCGGGAGTAACCGGGGAGCTGTTTTTT
NA,many,TRBV19,TRBJ1-2,CASSESLEMPLYGYTF,TGTGCCAGTAGTGAATCCTTAGAGATGCCTCTCTATGGCTACACCTTC
NA,many,TRBV28,TRBJ1-6,CASRRAENSPLHF,TGTGCCAGCAGGAGGGCAGAGAATTCACCCCTCCACTTT
NA,few,TRBV27,TRBJ1-2,CASSPGVSRTYGYTF,TGTGCCAGCAGCCCAGGGGTTAGCCGCACTTATGGCTACACCTTC
TRBD1,many,TRBV11-2,TRBJ1-2,CASSWAARNRRGYSYTF,TGTGCCAGCAGCTGGGCCGCGAGGAATCGCAGGGGGTATAGCTACACCTTC
NA,many,TRBV2,TRBJ1-2,CASSGQSQSGYTF,TGTGCCAGCAGTGGACAGTCTCAGAGCGGCTACACCTTC
TRBD1,few,TRBV5-1,TRBJ1-2,CASSLADRAGGYTF,TGCGCCAGCAGCCTCGCGGACAGGGCAGGAGGCTACACCTTC
TRBD2,many,TRBV27,TRBJ2-5,CASSFSGLAGSRQTQYF,TGTGCCAGCAGTTTCTCCGGACTAGCGGGGAGCAGGCAGACCCAGTACTTC
NA,many,TRBV12-3/TRBV12-4,TRBJ2-7,CASSLQDRRDISYEQYF,TGTGCCAGCAGTTTACAGGACAGGCGGGACATCTCCTACGAGCAGTACTTC
NA,NA,TRBV2,TRBJ1-2,CASSEDAVYGYTF,TGTGCCAGCAGTGAAGATGCAGTGTATGGCTACACCTTC
NA,NA,TRBV6-1,TRBJ1-5,CASSEWGDPYQPQHF,TGTGCCAGCAGTGAATGGGGGGATCCTTATCAGCCCCAGCATTTT
TRBD2,many,TRBV28,TRBJ2-7,CASRPSGLAGVGEQYF,TGTGCCAGCAGACCATCGGGACTAGCGGGAGTGGGTGAGCAGTACTTC